In its sample, the clone carrying this TCR beta chain was seen many times. The read falls 3 residues short of the CDR3 end, and the missing part is taken from the germline J gene. The length of the CDR3 is 11 residues. Trimming removed 6 bases from V and 8 bases from J, with 5 bases in between. CDR1 is SNHLY, CDR2 FYNNEI, per germline. Donors gave about 5 to 8 ml heparinized peripheral whole blood. The sample belongs to a study of T cell clonality in common variable immunodeficiency. Only in-frame clones appear in the TCRdb table, and some are missing; sequencing was by immunoSEQ multiplex PCR. This sample shows roughly 70,000 clones and no singletons; around 1.7% rests with the ten largest.

The clonotype originates from a person between 18 and 69 years old in good health. Material for sequencing was peripheral blood mononuclear cells. This chain uses TRBV2 with TRBJ1-6; the D is unclear. CDR3 amino acids: CASSQYSPLHF. The covered CDR3 bases are TGTGCCAGCAGCCAATATTCACCC. Full variable domain (remainder filled in from reference TRBV2 and TRBJ1-6): EPEVTQTPSHQVTQMGQEVILRCVPISNHLYFYWYRQILGQKVEFLVSFYNNEISEKSEIFDDQFSVERPDGSNFTLKIRSTKLEDSAMYFCASSQYSPLHFGNGTRLTVT.